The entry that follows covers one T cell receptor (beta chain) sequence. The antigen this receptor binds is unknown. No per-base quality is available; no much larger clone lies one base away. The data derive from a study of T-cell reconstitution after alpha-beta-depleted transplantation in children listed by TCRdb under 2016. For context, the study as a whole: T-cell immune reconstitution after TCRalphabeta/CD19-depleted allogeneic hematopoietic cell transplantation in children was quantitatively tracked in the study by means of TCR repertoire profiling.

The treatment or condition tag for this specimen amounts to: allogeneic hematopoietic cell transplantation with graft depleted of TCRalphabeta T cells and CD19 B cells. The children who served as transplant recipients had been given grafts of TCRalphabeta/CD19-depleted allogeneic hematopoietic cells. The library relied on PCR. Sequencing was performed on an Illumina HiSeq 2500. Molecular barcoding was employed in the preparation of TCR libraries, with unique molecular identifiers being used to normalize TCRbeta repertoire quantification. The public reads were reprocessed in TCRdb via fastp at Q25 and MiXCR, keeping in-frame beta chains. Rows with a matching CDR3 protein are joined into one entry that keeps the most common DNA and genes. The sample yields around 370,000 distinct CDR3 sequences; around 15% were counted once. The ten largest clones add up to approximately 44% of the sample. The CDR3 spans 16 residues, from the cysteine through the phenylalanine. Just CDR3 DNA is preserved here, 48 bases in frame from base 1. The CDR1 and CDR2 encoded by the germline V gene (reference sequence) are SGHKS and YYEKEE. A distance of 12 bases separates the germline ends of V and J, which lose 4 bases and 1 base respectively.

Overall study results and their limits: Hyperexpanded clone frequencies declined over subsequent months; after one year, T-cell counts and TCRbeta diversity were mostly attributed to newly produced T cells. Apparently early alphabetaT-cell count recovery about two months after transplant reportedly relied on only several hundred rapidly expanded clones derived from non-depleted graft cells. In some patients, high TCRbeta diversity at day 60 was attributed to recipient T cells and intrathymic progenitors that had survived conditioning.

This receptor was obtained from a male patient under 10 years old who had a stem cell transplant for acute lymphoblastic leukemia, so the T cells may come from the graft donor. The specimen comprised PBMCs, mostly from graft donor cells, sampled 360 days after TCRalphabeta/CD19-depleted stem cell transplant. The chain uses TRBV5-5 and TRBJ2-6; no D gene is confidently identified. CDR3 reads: CASSTTALSGANVLTF. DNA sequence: TGTGCCAGCAGCACCACCGCCTTGTCTGGGGCCAACGTCCTGACTTTC.